The 9 T cell receptor beta chains below were found in one sample sequenced in a study of T cell responses to AZD1222 COVID-19 vaccine. Sequencing used immunoSEQ multiplex PCR; TCRdb keeps in-frame clones, though not all of them. There are more than 85,000 clones in the sample; roughly 82% occur only once, and 5% lies in the top ten. The source was peripheral blood, collected on day 0 of AZD1222 vaccination. Every receptor here comes from an adult in good health.

The chain has TRBV9 and TRBJ2-1, with TRBD2 identical over 14 bases. Germline CDR1 reads SGDLS; CDR2 reads YYNGEE. Trimming at V came to 4 bases and at J to 7 bases, leaving 10 bases not matched to a gene. The CDR3 consists of 17 residues. CDR3 DNA sequence: TGTGCCAGCAGCCCCTTAACTTGGACTAGCGGGGGGAATGAGCAGTTCTTC. Protein product: CASSPLTWTSGGNEQFF. Full variable domain (missing parts from reference TRBV9 and TRBJ2-1): DSGVTQTPKHLITATGQRVTLRCSPRSGDLSVYWYQQSLDQGLQFLIQYYNGEERAKGNILERFSAQQFPDLHSELNLSSLELGDSALYFCASSPLTWTSGGNEQFFGPGTRLTVL.

The chain is built from TRBV13 and TRBJ1-1, with no clear D. V dropped 2 bases and J dropped 1 base, with 11 bases sitting between them. The germline CDR1 and CDR2 sequences are PRHDT and FYEKMQ (reference sequence). The CDR3 loop spans 15 amino acids. In DNA, the CDR3 is TGTGCCAGCAGCTTAAACGGGAAGACGAACACTGAAGCTTTCTTT. Translated: CASSLNGKTNTEAFF.

This clone was observed once. V usage is TRBV24-1 and J usage is TRBJ2-2, with a possible D match to TRBD1 (6 bases). With 5 bases removed from V and 0 bases from J, the gap between germline ends came to 12 bases. Germline CDR1 and CDR2: KGHDR and SFDVKD. The CDR3 loop spans 16 amino acids. For the CDR3, the DNA is TGTGCCACCAGTGCAACCGACAGGACGAACACCGGGGAGCTGTTTTTT. This sequence encodes CATSATDRTNTGELFF.

The chain joins TRBV18 to TRBJ2-4; TRBD1 or TRBD2 may be the D gene (5 bases each). The V gene's germline CDR1 is KGHSH and CDR2 LQKENI. The ends were cut back, 3 bases at V and 0 bases at J, with 12 bases in the middle. The CDR3 runs to 16 residues. The CDR3 is CASSPFEGLAKNIQYF. CDR3 DNA: TGTGCCAGCTCACCGTTCGAGGGGCTAGCCAAAAACATTCAGTACTTC.

The chain is built from TRBV2 and TRBJ1-2; no definite D call. The CDR3 is made up of 14 amino acids. The germline gives CDR1 SNHLY, CDR2 FYNNEI. The ends were cut back, 3 bases at V and 8 bases at J, with 16 bases in the middle. The chain's CDR3 is CASSDLGKIEGYTF. As DNA, the CDR3 is TGTGCCAGCAGTGATCTCGGCAAAATAGAAGGCTACACCTTC.

CDR3 region: CASSLPGLAGAPDFSTDTQYF. As DNA, the CDR3 is TGTGCCAGCAGCTTACCGGGACTAGCGGGGGCCCCTGACTTTAGCACAGATACGCAGTATTTT. The chain combines TRBV3-1 (or the pseudogene TRBV3-2) with TRBJ2-3; 14 bases match TRBD2. V was clipped by 5 bases and J by 0 bases; unmatched bases: 16. The V gene's germline CDR1 is LGHDT and CDR2 YNNKEL (reference sequence). The CDR3 length is 21 residues.

The rearrangement links TRBV11-2 to TRBJ2-5; D is perhaps TRBD1 (5 bases). Trimming removed 0 bases at V and 9 bases at J, with 14 bases between. This CDR3 comprises 14 residues. Germline CDR1 reads SGHAT; CDR2 reads FQNNGV. Here the CDR3 reads CASSLEERQGAQYF. The CDR3 nucleotides are TGTGCCAGCAGCTTAGAAGAGCGACAAGGGGCCCAGTACTTC.

The V call is TRBV6-2 or TRBV6-3, the J call TRBJ1-1; D is perhaps TRBD1 (5 bases). V was pared by 4 bases and J by 0 bases, with 15 bases between. The CDR3 totals 16 residues. Per germline, CDR1 MNHEY and CDR2 SVGEGT. CDR3 residues: CASSSLSGGMNTEAFF. DNA for the CDR3: TGTGCCAGCAGTTCCCTGTCGGGGGGAATGAACACTGAAGCTTTCTTT.

The chain carries TRBV30 and TRBJ1-1; 8 bases agree with TRBD1. This CDR3 is built from 14 residues. J gave up 4 bases and V 0 bases, and 4 bases lay outside the gene matches. Germline CDR1 and CDR2: GTSNPN and SVGIG (reference sequence). The CDR3 reads CAWSVTGQGTEAFF. The CDR3 nucleotides read TGTGCCTGGAGTGTAACCGGACAGGGCACTGAAGCTTTCTTT. Using reference TRBV30 and TRBJ1-1 for the parts outside the CDR3, the full variable domain is SQTIHQWPATLVQPVGSPLSLECTVEGTSNPNLYWYRQAAGRGLQLLFYSVGIGQISSEVPQNLSASRPQDRQFILSSKKLLLSDSGFYLCAWSVTGQGTEAFFGQGTRLTVV.